This entry describes one T cell receptor (beta chain). Antigen unknown. The V end lost 6 bases, the J end lost 4 bases, and 19 bases lay between the germline ends. Looked up from germline, CDR1 is DFQATT and CDR2 is SNEGSKA (reference sequence). The CDR3 extends over 14 amino acids. The entry originates in a study of post-analysis software for immune sequencing data. Study in general: The patients showed relapsing-remitting, secondary progressive and progressive-relapsing multiple sclerosis courses.

Unique molecular identifiers were present in the TCR beta cDNA libraries. TCRdb passed the PCR reads through MiXCR, listing each CDR3 protein once. The top ten clones hold about 7.6% of a sample with a few hundred thousand distinct CDR3 sequences, more than 30% of them seen once. Study-wide findings and caveats: Among roughly five TRBV segments more frequent in patients than controls were TRBV5-6, TRBV5-1 and TRBV20-1.

The chain links TRBV20-1 to TRBJ2-7; D is possibly TRBD1 (6 bases). The TCR sequence derives from a girl aged 2 to 10 with multiple sclerosis. Sequencing was done on a sample of blood. The CDR3 DNA is TGCAGTGCCGCCCGGCAGGGGCGCGGATACGAGCAGTACTTC. Translation: CSAARQGRGYEQYF.